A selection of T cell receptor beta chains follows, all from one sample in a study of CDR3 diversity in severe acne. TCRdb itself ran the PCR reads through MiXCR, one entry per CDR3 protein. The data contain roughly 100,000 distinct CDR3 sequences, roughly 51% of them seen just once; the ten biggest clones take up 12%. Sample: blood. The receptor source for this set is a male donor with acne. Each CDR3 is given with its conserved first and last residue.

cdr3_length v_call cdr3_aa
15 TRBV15 CATSRRNREDTEAFF
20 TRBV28 CASSSVIIFTGEMQTYEQYF
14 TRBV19 CASGVGVSNQPQHF
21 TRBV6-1 CASSLGQGTYGYTFGSGTQYF
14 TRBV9 CASSAGGTGNTIYF
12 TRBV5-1 CASRQAQETQYF
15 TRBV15 CATSRDPRQDQPQHF
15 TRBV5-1 CASSLEGSGANVLTF
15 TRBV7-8 CASSERLGGGETRYF
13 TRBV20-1 CSARFISGQTQYF
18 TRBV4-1 CASSEGPSSMTENYGYTF
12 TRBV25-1 CASASTGSGYTF
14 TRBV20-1 CSAHNKGTDYGYTF
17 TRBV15 CATSPRGRAAVANEQFF
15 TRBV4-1 CASSRTGIGASVLTF
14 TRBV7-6 CASSPTGGSYEQYF
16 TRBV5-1 CASSLAGVGSYNEQFF
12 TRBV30 CAWSVRGGELFF
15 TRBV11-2 CASSLGSGGGYEQYF
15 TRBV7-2 CASSDGQVGGKTQYF
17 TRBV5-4 CASSSDPGQGHVNEQFF
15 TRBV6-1 CASEVGLSSYNEQFF
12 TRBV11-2 CASTSGSDEQYF
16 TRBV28 CASSLGRISGANVLTF
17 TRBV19 CASSILRDRGRNTEAFF
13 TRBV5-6 CASSLGDTGELFF
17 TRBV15 CATSSGASGSLGETQYF